Following are 17 T cell receptor beta chains from one sample sequenced in a study of blood T cell repertoires in COVID-19. TCRdb's copy holds only in-frame clones and misses some; the assay was immunoSEQ multiplex PCR. The sample lists under 300,000 clones, less than 90% occurring once. Material: peripheral blood. The receptors stem from a man aged 55 to 70 with acute or convalescent COVID-19.

The gene calls are TRBV5-6 and TRBJ2-1, with TRBD2 identical over 7 bases. Germline-derived CDR1 and CDR2 are SGHDT and YYEEEE. V lost 1 base, J lost 0 bases, and 4 bases stayed unmatched. This CDR3 is built from 16 residues. The CDR3 is CASSLLGGSSYNEQFF. In DNA, the CDR3 is TGTGCCAGCAGCTTGCTGGGGGGGAGCTCCTACAATGAGCAGTTCTTC.

The sample holds one count of this clone. J is TRBJ2-7 and V is TRBV28, with 8 bases that match TRBD1. Trimming took 5 bases from V and 1 from J; bases not matched to a gene: 7. The CDR3 totals 15 residues. Germline V CDR1 and CDR2: MDHEN, SYDVKM. The CDR3 region is CASSPPGTGSYEQYF. The CDR3 DNA is TGTGCCAGCAGTCCTCCCGGGACAGGATCCTACGAGCAGTACTTC.

The chain carries TRBV6-2 or TRBV6-3 and TRBJ2-7; a possible D gene is TRBD1 (6 bases). The CDR3 runs 14 residues. Germline V gene sequence: CDR1 MNHEY, CDR2 SVGEGT. The V and J ends lost 6 bases and 3 bases respectively, with 15 bases between them. The CDR3 coding sequence is TGTGCCAGCAGCTTTGTTCTACAGGGCTACGAGCAGTACTTC. Amino acids: CASSFVLQGYEQYF.

V usage is TRBV28 and J usage is TRBJ1-2, with D tentatively TRBD1 (5 bases). Germline V gene lookup returns CDR1 MDHEN and CDR2 SYDVKM. The V end was cut by 3 bases, the J end by 7 bases, with 12 bases between. This CDR3 has 13 residues. The CDR3 loop is CASSLGREFGYTF. CDR3 in DNA: TGTGCCAGCAGTTTGGGCAGGGAATTTGGCTACACCTTC.

The chain recombines TRBV5-4 with TRBJ2-5; 10 bases match TRBD2. The junction had 12 bases not matched to a gene; V was cut back by 4 bases and J by 3 bases. The CDR3 has 17 amino acids. CDR1 and CDR2 from the germline V gene are SGHNT and YYREEE (reference sequence). The CDR3 DNA follows: TGTGCCAGCAGCCCTGGTGGTAGCGGGAGGATAGAAGAGACCCAGTACTTC. Amino acid sequence: CASSPGGSGRIEETQYF.

This chain uses TRBV29-1 with TRBJ2-1; 11 positions agree with TRBD2. Germline values: CDR1 SQVTM, CDR2 ANQGSEA. The CDR3 consists of 15 residues. The V gene end was trimmed by 0 bases and the J gene end by 5 bases; junction bases not matched to a gene: 3. CDR3 nucleotides: TGCAGCGTTGAAGATGGACTAGCGGGTGACAATGAGCAGTTCTTC. It codes for CSVEDGLAGDNEQFF.

This chain connects TRBV25-1 to TRBJ2-7, with 8 nucleotides matching TRBD1. The germline V gene has CDR1 MGHDK and CDR2 SYGVNS. The CDR3 sequence is 16 residues long. The V segment lost 2 bases and the J segment 4 bases; nucleotides outside the gene matches: 10. In DNA form, the CDR3 reads TGTGCCAGCAGTGAAAGGGGCAGGGGGCGCGTGTACGAGCAGTACTTC. It yields the protein CASSERGRGRVYEQYF.

The chain recombines TRBV13 with TRBJ2-1; the D gene is possibly TRBD2 (6 bases). There are 16 residues in the CDR3. The ends were cut back, 0 bases at V and 6 bases at J, with 15 bases in the middle. CDR1 and CDR2 (germline): PRHDT, FYEKMQ (reference sequence). CDR3 nucleotide sequence: TGTGCCAGCAGCTTAGGAGGCGGACTGGGGGGCAATGAGCAGTTCTTC. Amino acid sequence: CASSLGGGLGGNEQFF.

The DNA for the CDR3 is TGTGCCAGCAGCTCCAGATACGGGACTAGCGGGAGGGGTCCTGGTGAGCAGTTCTTC. It encodes CASSSRYGTSGRGPGEQFF. V and J are TRBV11-3 and TRBJ2-1; TRBD2 matches 16 bases. This CDR3 region has 19 residues. Germline loops: CDR1 SGHNT, CDR2 YENEEA. Trimming took 4 bases from V and 9 from J; bases not matched to a gene: 15.

The chain recombines TRBV9 with TRBJ2-1; 10 nucleotides match TRBD1. Germline values: CDR1 SGDLS, CDR2 YYNGEE. Trimming at V came to 4 bases and at J to 6 bases, leaving 10 bases not matched to a gene. The CDR3 runs to 16 residues. CDR3 amino acids: CASSPFGQGDLNEQFF. CDR3 nucleotide sequence: TGTGCCAGCAGCCCCTTTGGACAGGGGGACCTCAATGAGCAGTTCTTC.

This chain connects TRBV6-6 to TRBJ1-1; D not resolved. CDR1 and CDR2 from the germline V gene are MNHNY and SVGAGI (reference sequence). The CDR3 totals 13 residues. V lost 4 bases and J 7 bases, leaving 13 bases between the germline ends. The CDR3 here is CASSLPGDLEAFF. The CDR3 DNA reads TGTGCCAGCAGTTTGCCAGGCGACCTTGAAGCTTTCTTT.

This chain connects TRBV5-1 to TRBJ2-5, with TRBD2 identical over 10 bases. V dropped 1 base and J dropped 1; count of bases not matched to a gene: 10. The CDR3 length is 18 residues. The V gene's germline CDR1 is SGHRS and CDR2 YFSETQ. CDR3 in amino acids: CASSLTAGGLRGQETQYF. CDR3 nucleotides: TGCGCCAGCAGCTTGACAGCGGGAGGGCTTAGAGGCCAAGAGACCCAGTACTTC.

This rearrangement joins TRBV9 to TRBJ1-1; D is perhaps TRBD1 (6 bases). The V and J ends lost 4 bases and 0 bases respectively, with 7 bases between them. The CDR3 extends over 13 amino acids. Per germline, CDR1 SGDLS and CDR2 YYNGEE. As DNA, the CDR3 is TGTGCCAGCAGCCCAGGGGTGAACACTGAAGCTTTCTTT. It yields the protein CASSPGVNTEAFF.

This clone appeared a few times. The gene calls are TRBV4-1 and TRBJ1-1; 7 bases fit TRBD1. V lost 4 bases and J lost 4; bases outside the gene matches: 9. CDR3 length equals 15 residues. CDR1 is MGHRA, CDR2 YSYEKL, per germline. The chain's CDR3 is CASSLYDRESTEAFF. CDR3 sequence (DNA): TGCGCCAGCAGCCTTTACGACAGGGAGTCCACTGAAGCTTTCTTT.

The V gene is TRBV18, the J gene TRBJ1-4; 7 bases map to TRBD1. CDR3 length equals 18 residues. V gave up 1 base and J gave up 0 bases; unmatched junction bases: 8. In germline, CDR1 is KGHSH, CDR2 LQKENI. Here the CDR3 reads CASSPRGQTSATNEKLFF. Here the CDR3 DNA reads TGTGCCAGCTCACCACGGGGACAGACCAGTGCAACTAATGAAAAACTGTTTTTT.

The chain uses TRBV28 and TRBJ1-1, with 7 bases fitting TRBD1. Germline CDR1 reads MDHEN; CDR2 reads SYDVKM. Trimming took 4 bases from V and 3 from J; bases not matched to a gene: 5. The CDR3 consists of 14 residues. DNA for the CDR3: TGTGCCAGCAGTTCAGGGGACAGCCACACTGAAGCTTTCTTT. Protein: CASSSGDSHTEAFF.

For the CDR3, the DNA is TGTGCCAGCAGCTACGGGCTAGCGGGAGCAGAGACCCAGTACTTC. Protein sequence: CASSYGLAGAETQYF. The chain carries TRBV9 and TRBJ2-5; 10 bases fit TRBD2. The V gene end was trimmed by 4 bases and the J gene end by 4 bases; junction bases not matched to a gene: 7. The CDR3 totals 15 residues. Per the germline V gene, CDR1 is SGDLS and CDR2 is YYNGEE.